This TCR beta chain was captured in a study of T-cell reconstitution after alpha-beta-depleted transplantation in children. For TCRbeta, the library was prepared with unique molecular identifiers. One entry per CDR3 protein results from TCRdb running MiXCR on the PCR reads. The sample carries around 400,000 distinct CDR3 sequences, approximately 10% recorded once. This clonotype occurred a few times. CDR1 and CDR2 (germline): DFQATT, SNEGSKA (reference sequence). The length of the CDR3 is 18 residues. Losses at the gene ends were 3 bases for V and 5 bases for J; bases not matched to a gene: 20. The sequence was collected from a human donor who donated a stem cell graft to a child with acute myeloid leukemia. The V and J genes are TRBV20-1 and TRBJ2-5, with TRBD2 identical over 8 bases. This specimen consisted of PBMCs from the stem cell graft donor, obtained from the stem cell graft. The CDR3 DNA is TGCAGTGCTAGGACAATCCACGCCAGGAGCGGGAGATCGGAGACCCAGTACTTC. This encodes CSARTIHARSGRSETQYF.